The rows below give T cell receptor beta chains drawn from one sample of a study of T-cell reconstitution after alpha-beta-depleted transplantation in children. A single record per CDR3 protein comes from TCRdb applying MiXCR to the PCR reads. This table holds 500,000 to 600,000 distinct CDR3 sequences, 25% to 30% found once. This material consisted of PBMCs, taken before TCRalphabeta/CD19-depleted stem cell transplant. These receptors were taken from a boy younger than two with Wiskott-Aldrich syndrome, due to receive a stem cell transplant. The CDR3 runs from the conserved cysteine through the conserved F or W.

V gene: TRBV7-2
J gene: TRBJ2-7
CDR3 protein: CASSFRDLGPYEQYF

V gene: TRBV5-1
J gene: TRBJ2-7
CDR3 protein: CASSLGVAGAYEQYF

V gene: TRBV20-1
J gene: TRBJ1-6
CDR3 protein: CSATPGGSSPLHF

V gene: TRBV5-1
J gene: TRBJ2-1
CDR3 protein: CASSLSGTAKFF

V gene: TRBV27
J gene: TRBJ2-7
CDR3 protein: CASSPSSGPKSYEQYF

V gene: TRBV5-1
J gene: TRBJ2-5
CDR3 protein: CASSLAQLEETQYF

V gene: TRBV24-1
J gene: TRBJ2-1
CDR3 protein: CATSDARRGQDLHEQFF

V gene: TRBV20-1
J gene: TRBJ2-1
CDR3 protein: CSARDLLTEQFF

V gene: TRBV5-6
J gene: TRBJ2-3
CDR3 protein: CASRPDEAGGRDTQYF

V gene: TRBV29-1
J gene: TRBJ2-4
CDR3 protein: CSVERDVNIQYF

V gene: TRBV12-3/TRBV12-4
J gene: TRBJ2-1
CDR3 protein: CASSFTTSGTNEQFF

V gene: TRBV7-8
J gene: TRBJ1-2
CDR3 protein: CVSSLGGGGYTF

V gene: TRBV4-2
J gene: TRBJ2-1
CDR3 protein: CASSTVSPHRWTSGSNEQFF

V gene: TRBV28
J gene: TRBJ2-2
CDR3 protein: CASSQYPVNTGELFF

V gene: TRBV5-1
J gene: TRBJ1-1
CDR3 protein: CASSSTRTGAEAFF

V gene: TRBV29-1
J gene: TRBJ2-2
CDR3 protein: CSAGTRNTGELFF